This T cell receptor beta chain was obtained from a study of tumor-infiltrating lymphocytes in primary liver carcinoma. A single count supports this clonotype. The conserved closing phenylalanine or tryptophan is absent in this CDR3, likely reflecting a read error. CDR3 length equals 19 residues. CDR1 is SGHNT and CDR2 is YENEEA in the germline V gene. V gave up 5 bases and J gave up 6 bases; unmatched junction bases: 19. Co-extracting RNA and DNA was done with roughly 17-32 mg of unsorted bulk tissue as input. Using a constant-region primer together with ProtoScript II reverse transcriptase, TCR beta cDNA was made from 450 to 600 ng of total RNA. For TCR beta, libraries were produced by three nested multiplex PCR rounds using slightly modified ARM-PCR. TRBV1-TRBV30 forward primers paired with a C-beta reverse primer were used in the first two PCR rounds, which ran roughly 9 cycles each. One entry per CDR3 protein results from TCRdb running MiXCR on the multiplex PCR reads. The table includes about 100,000 distinct CDR3 sequences, under 70% detected once.

The chain is built from TRBV11-3 and TRBJ2-1; 10 nucleotides agree with TRBD1. The clonotype comes from a woman in her sixties or seventies with primary liver carcinoma and hepatitis B virus infection. The sequenced sample was liver tumor tissue from sampling region 2. Indicated subset: tumor region T2, inferior pole. The DNA for the CDR3 is TGTGCCAGCAGCGCCGGACAGGGGGGACTTGTGGGAGGATTCAATGAGCAGTTCCTC. It yields the protein CASSAGQGGLVGGFNEQFL.